The clone carrying this T cell receptor beta chain was observed many times. The antigen remains unidentified. The CDR3 is 15 amino acids. Germline CDR1 and CDR2: LNHDA and SQIVND (reference sequence). The junction had 8 bases not matched to a gene; V was cut back by 5 bases and J by 2 bases. This specimen belongs to a study of blood T cells in healthy people across ages. Overall study results and limits: Unsorted PBMCs ruled out conclusive naive versus antigen-experienced comparison.

With a J-beta primer mix and a sample-barcoded 5' primer, a second PCR ran about 7 to 12 cycles. Template switching added a 12-random-nucleotide identifier to every cDNA molecule. Each of the samples gave a minimum of 2.5 million paired-end reads that contained CDR3. TCRdb re-called the 5' RACE reads through MiXCR, storing one row per CDR3 protein. Here the sample spans approximately 680,000 distinct CDR3 sequences, roughly 32% being singletons. The receptor comes from a woman aged 80 or older in good health. Sequenced material: blood. V is TRBV19 and J is TRBJ1-2; 7 bases align to TRBD1. CDR3 sequence: CASSRTGAENYGYTF. In nucleotides, the CDR3 is TGTGCCAGTAGTCGTACAGGGGCGGAAAACTATGGCTACACCTTC.